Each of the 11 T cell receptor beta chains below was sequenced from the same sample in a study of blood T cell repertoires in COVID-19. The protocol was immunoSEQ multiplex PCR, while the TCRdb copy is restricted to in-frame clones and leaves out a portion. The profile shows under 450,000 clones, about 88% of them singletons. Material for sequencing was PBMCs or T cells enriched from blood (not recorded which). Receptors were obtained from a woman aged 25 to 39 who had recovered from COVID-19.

The CDR3 sequence: CASSFTPSSGGELFF. CDR3 DNA: TGTGCCAGCAGCTTCACCCCCTCGTCCGGCGGGGAGCTGTTTTTT. V and J are TRBV7-2 and TRBJ2-2; D ambiguous. The V end was cut by 3 bases, the J end by 7 bases, with 15 bases between. CDR3 length equals 15 residues. Germline CDR1 reads SGHTA; CDR2 reads FQGNSA.

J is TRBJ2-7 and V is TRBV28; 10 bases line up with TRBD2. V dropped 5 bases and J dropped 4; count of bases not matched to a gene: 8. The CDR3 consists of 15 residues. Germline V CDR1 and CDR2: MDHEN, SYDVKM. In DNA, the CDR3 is TGTGCCAGCAGTACCCCAGCGGGAGGGGAGTACGAGCAGTACTTC. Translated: CASSTPAGGEYEQYF.

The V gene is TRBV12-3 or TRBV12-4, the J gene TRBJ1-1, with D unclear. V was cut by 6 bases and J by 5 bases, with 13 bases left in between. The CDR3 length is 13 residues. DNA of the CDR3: TGTGCCAGCAGGGTTCAACCTAGAACTGAAGCTTTCTTT. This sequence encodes CASRVQPRTEAFF.

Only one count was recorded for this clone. The CDR3 nucleotides are TGTGCCAGCAGCTCATTCCGGACAGGAACCATTCTCTCTGGGGCCAACGTCCTGACTTTC. Protein product: CASSSFRTGTILSGANVLTF. The rearrangement joins TRBV7-6 to TRBJ2-6, with 7 bases identical to TRBD1. The germline V gene has CDR1 SGHVS and CDR2 FNYEAQ. Trimming cost V 4 bases and J 0 bases; bases outside gene matches: 15. The CDR3 covers 20 residues. Looking up the rest from reference TRBV7-6 and TRBJ2-6 gives the full variable domain: GAGVSQSPRYKVTKRGQDVALRCDPISGHVSLYWYRQALGQGPEFLTYFNYEAQQDKSGLPNDRFSAERPEGSISTLTIQRTEQRDSAMYRCASSSFRTGTILSGANVLTFGAGSRLTVL.

In DNA form, the CDR3 reads TGCGCCAGCAGCTGGACTAAGCGGACTTCGAACACCGGGGAGCTGTTTTTT. Translated: CASSWTKRTSNTGELFF. This rearrangement joins TRBV5-1 to TRBJ2-2, with a tentative D call TRBD2 (6 bases). V lost 3 bases and J 0 bases, leaving 15 bases between the germline ends. CDR1 and CDR2 (germline): SGHRS, YFSETQ. CDR3 length equals 17 residues.

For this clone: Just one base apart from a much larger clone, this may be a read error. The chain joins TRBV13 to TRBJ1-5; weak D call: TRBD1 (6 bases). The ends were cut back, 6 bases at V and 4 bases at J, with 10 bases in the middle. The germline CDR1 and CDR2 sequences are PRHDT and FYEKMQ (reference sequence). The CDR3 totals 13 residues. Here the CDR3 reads CASSKTGNQPQHF. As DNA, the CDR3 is TGTGCCAGCAGTAAAACAGGGAATCAGCCCCAGCATTTT.

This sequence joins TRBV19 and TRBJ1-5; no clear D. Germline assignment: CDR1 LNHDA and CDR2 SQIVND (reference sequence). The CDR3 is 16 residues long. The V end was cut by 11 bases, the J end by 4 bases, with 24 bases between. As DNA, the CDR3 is TGTGCCGCCACGCGTGGTCGCTTAGCCATAAATCAGCCCCAGCATTTT. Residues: CAATRGRLAINQPQHF.

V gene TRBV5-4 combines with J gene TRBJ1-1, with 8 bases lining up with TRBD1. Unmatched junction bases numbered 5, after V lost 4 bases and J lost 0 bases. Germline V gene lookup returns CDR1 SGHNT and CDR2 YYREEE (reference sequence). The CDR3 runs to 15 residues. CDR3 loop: CASSQGASVNTEAFF. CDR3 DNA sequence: TGTGCCAGCAGCCAGGGGGCGAGTGTGAACACTGAAGCTTTCTTT.

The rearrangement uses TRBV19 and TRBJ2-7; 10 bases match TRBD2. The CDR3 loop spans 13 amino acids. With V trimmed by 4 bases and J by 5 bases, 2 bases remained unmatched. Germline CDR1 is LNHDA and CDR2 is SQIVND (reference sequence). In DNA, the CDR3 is TGTGCCAGTAGTACCCTAGCGGGAGACGAGCAGTACTTC. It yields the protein CASSTLAGDEQYF.

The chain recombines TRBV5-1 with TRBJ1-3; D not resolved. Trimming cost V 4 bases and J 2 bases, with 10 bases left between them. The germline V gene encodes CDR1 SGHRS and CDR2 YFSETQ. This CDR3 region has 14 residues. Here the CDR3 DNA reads TGCGCCAGCAGCCATGGGCAGCCTGGAAACACCATATATTTT. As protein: CASSHGQPGNTIYF. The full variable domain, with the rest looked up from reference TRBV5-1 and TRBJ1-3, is KAGVTQTPRYLIKTRGQQVTLSCSPISGHRSVSWYQQTPGQGLQFLFEYFSETQRNKGNFPGRFSGRQFSNSRSEMNVSTLELGDSALYLCASSHGQPGNTIYFGEGSWLTVV.

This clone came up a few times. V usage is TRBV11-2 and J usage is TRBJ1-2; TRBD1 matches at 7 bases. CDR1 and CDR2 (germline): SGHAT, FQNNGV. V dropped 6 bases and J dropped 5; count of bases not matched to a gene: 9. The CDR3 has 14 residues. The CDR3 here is CASRGDSQRYGYTF. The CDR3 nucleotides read TGTGCCAGCAGGGGGGACAGCCAACGTTATGGCTACACCTTC.